This TCR beta chain was found in a study of T cells in Graves' hyperthyroidism and ophthalmopathy. Study outcomes and limitations: The majority of expanded thyroid clonotypes above 0.001 also appeared in blood.

The table lists this clonotype with a few counts. What it binds is not known. Disease duration under 2 months; hyperthyroidism patients were aged 18 to 65. Researchers barred patients who had uncontrolled infection, other autoimmune disease, pregnancy or lactation. Amplified regions were TCR beta CDR3 sequences from RNA transcripts. Carried out on the TCR CDR3, a first-round RT-PCR used the HTBI primer set. One entry per CDR3 protein, called by TCRdb with MiXCR from the multiplex PCR reads. The profile shows 550,000 to 800,000 distinct CDR3 sequences, about 15% of them singletons. Sample: blood. The TCR was taken from a man aged 18 to 30 with Graves' hyperthyroidism.

CDR3 DNA sequence: TGTGCCAGTAGTATTCCCGGGACAGGGGTCTCTGGGGCCAACGTCCTGACTTTC. This gives the protein CASSIPGTGVSGANVLTF. The chain couples TRBV19 to TRBJ2-6; 10 nucleotides match TRBD1. Germline V gene lookup returns CDR1 LNHDA and CDR2 SQIVND (reference sequence). The V segment lost 3 bases and the J segment 0 bases; nucleotides outside the gene matches: 5. The CDR3 sequence is 18 residues long.